These 21 T cell receptor beta chains came from one sample sequenced in a study of blood T cell repertoires in COVID-19. Some clones are missing from TCRdb's copy, which holds only in-frame ones; the method was immunoSEQ multiplex PCR. The top ten hold 15% to 20% of the sample, which has approximately 180,000 clones, 70% to 90% seen once. The sample comprised peripheral blood. These receptors were collected from a person between 65 and 79 years old with COVID-19, enrolled during active disease.

This chain joins TRBV4-3 and TRBJ2-2; 9 positions match TRBD2. J was trimmed by 7 bases and V by 4 bases; bases with no gene match: 10. Germline assignment: CDR1 LGHNA and CDR2 YSLEER. There are 16 residues in the CDR3. The DNA for the CDR3 is TGCGCCAGCAGCCCAAGGGCGGGAGGGCCTAGCGGGGAGCTGTTTTTT. Encoded protein: CASSPRAGGPSGELFF.

The chain links TRBV7-2 to TRBJ2-7, with D perhaps TRBD2 (5 bases). V shed 9 bases and J shed 5 bases, with 17 bases lying between them. The germline V gene has CDR1 SGHTA and CDR2 FQGNSA. This CDR3 spans 13 amino acids. In DNA form, the CDR3 reads TGTGCCAGTATTTCTGGGGAGTGGGACGAGCAGTACTTC. It yields the protein CASISGEWDEQYF.

This clone was counted between two and nine times. The chain employs TRBV2 and TRBJ1-3, with a tentative D call TRBD1 (5 bases). The germline V gene has CDR1 SNHLY and CDR2 FYNNEI. The CDR3 consists of 16 residues. V shed 6 bases and J shed 0 bases, with 15 bases lying between them. The CDR3 spells CASRDRGFSSGNTIYF. DNA for the CDR3: TGTGCCAGCAGGGACCGGGGGTTCAGCTCTGGAAACACCATATATTTT.

This clone came up a few times. The rearrangement links TRBV11-2 to TRBJ2-7; D is unresolved. Germline V gives CDR1 SGHAT, CDR2 FQNNGV. Deletions cut 5 bases from V and 3 bases from J, with 11 bases between. The length of the CDR3 is 13 residues. The CDR3 bases are TGTGCCAGCAGCCACGAATCCAGCTACGAGCAGTACTTC. Encoded protein: CASSHESSYEQYF. Looking up the rest from reference TRBV11-2 and TRBJ2-7 gives the full variable domain: EAGVAQSPRYKIIEKRQSVAFWCNPISGHATLYWYQQILGQGPKLLIQFQNNGVVDDSQLPKDRFSAERLKGVDSTLKIQPAKLEDSAVYLCASSHESSYEQYFGPGTRLTVT.

The V call is TRBV2, the J call TRBJ1-2; 8 positions match TRBD1. Germline loops: CDR1 SNHLY, CDR2 FYNNEI. Losses at the gene ends were 1 base for V and 7 bases for J; bases not matched to a gene: 14. The CDR3 contains 17 residues. CDR3 region: CASSEGQGTDVRSGYTF. Written as DNA, the CDR3 is TGTGCCAGCAGTGAAGGACAGGGGACGGATGTGAGGTCTGGCTACACCTTC. Full variable domain (rest looked up from reference TRBV2 and TRBJ1-2): EPEVTQTPSHQVTQMGQEVILRCVPISNHLYFYWYRQILGQKVEFLVSFYNNEISEKSEIFDDQFSVERPDGSNFTLKIRSTKLEDSAMYFCASSEGQGTDVRSGYTFGSGTRLTVV.

V gene TRBV6-2 or TRBV6-3 combines with J gene TRBJ2-7, with 8 bases lining up with TRBD1. Germline CDR1 and CDR2: MNHEY and SVGEGT. This CDR3 region has 16 residues. J gave up 6 bases and V 6 bases, and 16 bases lay outside the gene matches. CDR3 nucleotide sequence: TGTGCCAGCAGACCTCCGGGACAGGTCTCTGTGTCCGAGCAGTACTTC. This encodes CASRPPGQVSVSEQYF.

The chain joins TRBV6-6 to TRBJ2-2; 7 bases fit TRBD2. Germline V gives CDR1 MNHNY, CDR2 SVGAGI (reference sequence). V shed 8 bases and J 5 bases; nucleotides not matched to a gene: 8. This CDR3 has 14 residues. The CDR3 loop reads CASCQTSRTGELFF. The CDR3 DNA sequence: TGTGCCAGCTGTCAGACTAGCCGGACCGGGGAGCTGTTTTTT.

Of note for this clone: This sample also contains other DNA sequences that code for the same CDR3. V usage is TRBV9 and J usage is TRBJ2-4, with 7 bases aligning to TRBD1. The CDR3 length is 14 residues. J was trimmed by 8 bases and V by 0 bases; bases with no gene match: 5. The V gene's germline CDR1 is SGDLS and CDR2 YYNGEE. The DNA for the CDR3 is TGTGCCAGCAGCGTAGGAGGGGGCAAGGACATTCAGTACTTC. This gives the protein CASSVGGGKDIQYF.

The chain couples TRBV19 to TRBJ1-1; D remains ambiguous. Germline V gene data show CDR1 as LNHDA and CDR2 as SQIVND (reference sequence). V lost 6 bases and J lost 3, with 8 bases in between. This CDR3 is 12 amino acids long. CDR3 in amino acids: CASSGLDTEAFF. The DNA of the CDR3 is TGTGCCAGTAGCGGGTTAGACACTGAAGCTTTCTTT.

The V and J genes are TRBV28 and TRBJ1-5; D ambiguous. Trimming took off 5 bases at V and 7 bases at J, with 9 bases between the two ends. Per germline, CDR1 MDHEN and CDR2 SYDVKM. The CDR3 totals 12 residues. The CDR3 reads CASSIYEQPQHF. The CDR3 DNA reads as TGTGCCAGCAGTATCTATGAGCAGCCCCAGCATTTT.

In its sample, this clone was seen once. CDR3 protein: CASSLSSGGNYNEQFF. For the CDR3, the DNA is TGTGCCAGCAGTTTATCTAGCGGGGGGAACTACAATGAGCAGTTCTTC. J is TRBJ2-1 and V is TRBV27; TRBD2 matches 10 bases. CDR3 length: 16 residues. Germline values: CDR1 MNHEY, CDR2 SMNVEV (reference sequence). With V trimmed by 0 bases and J by 3 bases, 2 bases remained unmatched.

The chain couples TRBV7-9 to TRBJ2-5; D possibly corresponds to TRBD2 (6 bases). The CDR3 spans 13 residues. Looked up from germline, CDR1 is SEHNR and CDR2 is FQNEAQ (reference sequence). V dropped 8 bases and J dropped 4 bases, with 14 bases sitting between them. The CDR3 DNA reads as TGTGCCAGCGGGGTCGGGGGTGGAGAGACCCAGTACTTC. Translating it yields CASGVGGGETQYF.

The V call is TRBV27, the J call TRBJ1-4, with D possibly matching TRBD1 (5 bases). Germline CDR1 is MNHEY and CDR2 is SMNVEV (reference sequence). The length of the CDR3 is 14 residues. V was trimmed by 6 bases and J by 8 bases, leaving 16 bases between them. Here the CDR3 reads CASRGGSRLEKLFF. CDR3 nucleotide sequence: TGTGCCAGCAGGGGGGGTTCTCGGCTGGAAAAACTGTTTTTT.

This clone was found once. J is TRBJ2-1 and V is TRBV29-1; D unclear. This CDR3 contains 12 residues. CDR1 is SQVTM, CDR2 ANQGSEA, per germline. Trimming left V 4 bases short and J 10 bases short, with 14 bases between. CDR3 sequence reads: CSVGLSPQEQFF. CDR3 in DNA: TGCAGCGTTGGGCTGTCCCCGCAGGAGCAGTTCTTC.

This chain joins TRBV19 and TRBJ1-1; D is perhaps TRBD1 (5 bases). V dropped 7 bases and J dropped 6 bases, with 18 bases sitting between them. CDR1 and CDR2 (germline): LNHDA, SQIVND (reference sequence). CDR3 length equals 14 residues. This CDR3 reads CASTPGGGKSEAFF. The DNA for the CDR3 is TGTGCCAGTACCCCGGGGGGGGGTAAGTCTGAAGCTTTCTTT.

This chain uses TRBV6-5 with TRBJ2-7, with D possibly being TRBD1 (6 bases). The CDR3 contains 14 residues. V lost 4 bases and J 5 bases, leaving 15 bases between the germline ends. Germline assignment: CDR1 MNHEY and CDR2 SVGAGI. The CDR3 protein is CASSFLRGNDEQYF. The CDR3 nucleotides are TGTGCCAGCAGTTTCTTAAGGGGGAACGACGAGCAGTACTTC.

The chain employs TRBV4-2 and TRBJ2-1, with D perhaps TRBD2 (6 bases). Germline V lookup: CDR1 LGHNA, CDR2 YNFKEQ. The CDR3 runs to 14 residues. V was shortened by 0 bases and J by 9 bases, with 12 bases between the two germline ends. This CDR3 is CASSQDLREFEQFF. As DNA, the CDR3 is TGTGCCAGCAGCCAAGATCTACGGGAGTTTGAGCAGTTCTTC.

V gene TRBV5-1 combines with J gene TRBJ2-1, with D possibly TRBD2 on 6 matching bases. Germline CDR1 reads SGHRS; CDR2 reads YFSETQ. V lost 3 bases, J lost 9 bases, and 16 bases lay in between. The CDR3 spans 14 residues. The CDR3, as DNA: TGCGCCAGCAGCTCTACCGGGACTGATAGTGAGCAGTTCTTC. The encoded protein is CASSSTGTDSEQFF.

V and J are TRBV4-3 and TRBJ2-7; D perhaps matches TRBD2 (6 bases). The V gene lost 1 base and the J gene lost 5 bases, with 15 bases spanning the gap. Germline V gene data show CDR1 as LGHNA and CDR2 as YSLEER. This CDR3 contains 15 residues. The CDR3 reads CASSQGAGVVNEQYF. The CDR3 bases are TGCGCCAGCAGCCAAGGAGCGGGTGTAGTGAACGAGCAGTACTTC.

This clone was picked up one time. V and J are TRBV5-8 and TRBJ2-5, with 7 bases aligning to TRBD2. Losses at the gene ends were 4 bases for V and 0 bases for J; bases not matched to a gene: 3. The CDR3 consists of 14 residues. The germline CDR1 and CDR2 sequences are SGHTS and YDEGEE. CDR3 protein: CASSPGLHQETQYF. In DNA form, the CDR3 reads TGTGCCAGCAGCCCGGGACTACACCAAGAGACCCAGTACTTC.

The rearrangement uses TRBV4-2 and TRBJ1-2; D uncertain. This CDR3 contains 15 residues. V was pared by 3 bases and J by 3 bases, with 14 bases between. Germline loops: CDR1 LGHNA, CDR2 YNFKEQ. CDR3 DNA sequence: TGTGCCAGCAGCCATGGAGAAGAGGGCTACTATGGCTACACCTTC. Its protein product is CASSHGEEGYYGYTF.